One sample yielded the 31 T cell receptor beta chains listed below, sequenced in a study of cytomegalovirus exposure and HLA in healthy donors. The PCR had 60 Vbeta and 13 Jbeta primers. The repertoire was sequenced with immunoSEQ multiplex PCR; TCRdb's copy has only in-frame clones and lacks some. The sample lists 130,000 or so clones, roughly 80% occurring once. The specimen sequenced was PBMCs. The receptors come from a middle-aged woman in good health and CMV-seropositive.

About this clone itself: At one end the junction does not follow the germline gene, possibly because of a read error. V gene TRBV7-3 combines with J gene TRBJ2-2; 14 bases line up with TRBD2. The CDR3 spans 18 residues. Germline values: CDR1 SGHTA, CDR2 FQGTGA. The CDR3 sequence: CASRKGGGTSGSGGGLFF. Here the CDR3 DNA reads TGTGCCAGCAGAAAAGGGGGCGGGACTAGCGGGAGCGGCGGGGGGCTGTTTTTT.

The rearrangement joins TRBV7-9 to TRBJ1-1, with D unclear. V lost 2 bases to trimming and J lost 5 bases, with 18 bases between them. The length of the CDR3 is 16 residues. Per the germline V gene, CDR1 is SEHNR and CDR2 is FQNEAQ (reference sequence). The CDR3 DNA reads as TGTGCCAGCAGCTTATGGGTTAAAGGCTCGGGGACTGAAGCTTTCTTT. Its protein is CASSLWVKGSGTEAFF.

The J gene is TRBJ2-1, the V gene TRBV19, with TRBD2 identical over 8 bases. Germline V gene lookup returns CDR1 LNHDA and CDR2 SQIVND (reference sequence). CDR3 length: 15 residues. J gave up 7 bases and V 6 bases, and 11 bases lay outside the gene matches. The CDR3 bases are TGTGCCAGTAGCCCCGGGACTAGTCTTCGAAATGAGCAGTTCTTC. The encoded protein is CASSPGTSLRNEQFF.

This chain connects TRBV11-2 to TRBJ2-1; TRBD1 aligns across 12 bases. CDR1 and CDR2 from the germline V gene are SGHAT and FQNNGV. The CDR3 is 17 amino acids. With V trimmed by 5 bases and J by 6 bases, 11 bases remained unmatched. The CDR3 region is CASSRYLGQGAGNEQFF. The CDR3 DNA is TGTGCCAGCAGCCGTTACCTGGGACAGGGGGCAGGCAATGAGCAGTTCTTC.

This clone was seen more than once but under ten times. The genes are TRBV4-3 and TRBJ2-5, with TRBD1 as a possible D gene (5 bases). Trimming removed 0 bases at V and 5 bases at J, with 13 bases between. In germline, CDR1 is LGHNA, CDR2 YSLEER. This CDR3 comprises 15 residues. The CDR3 reads CASSQDGRARETQYF. CDR3 bases: TGCGCCAGCAGCCAAGACGGCAGGGCCCGGGAGACCCAGTACTTC.

CDR3 coding DNA: TGTGCCACCTCTCCGGACGGGGAGCTGGGATCGAGAAATGAGCAGTTCTTC. Encoded protein: CATSPDGELGSRNEQFF. The rearrangement joins TRBV19 to TRBJ2-1, with TRBD2 as a possible D gene (5 bases). The CDR3 covers 17 residues. Germline CDR1 LNHDA, CDR2 SQIVND (reference sequence). V gave up 10 bases and J gave up 7 bases, with 29 bases separating them.

This clone was counted a single time. The rearrangement links TRBV30 to TRBJ2-5; 10 bases align to TRBD2. CDR1 and CDR2 from the germline V gene are GTSNPN and SVGIG (reference sequence). Trimming took 3 bases from V and 0 from J; bases not matched to a gene: 1. The CDR3 sequence is 14 residues long. The CDR3 protein is CAWRLAGYQETQYF. In DNA form, the CDR3 reads TGTGCCTGGAGACTAGCGGGGTACCAAGAGACCCAGTACTTC.

The V call is TRBV2, the J call TRBJ1-1; 8 nucleotides agree with TRBD1. With V trimmed by 0 bases and J by 11 bases, 5 bases remained unmatched. The CDR3 consists of 13 residues. CDR1 is SNHLY and CDR2 is FYNNEI in the germline V gene. Written as DNA, the CDR3 is TGTGCCAGCAGTGAAGCCCGGACAGGGCTGGCTTTCTTT. The encoded protein is CASSEARTGLAFF.

V and J are TRBV6-5 and TRBJ1-3; 8 nucleotides match TRBD1. V trimming: 6 bases; J trimming: 3 bases; junction bases outside the gene matches: 7. The CDR3 has 15 amino acids. Germline V gene data show CDR1 as MNHEY and CDR2 as SVGAGI. CDR3 sequence (DNA): TGTGCCAGCAGAACTACAGGGGGAAGTGGAAACACCATATATTTT. Its protein product is CASRTTGGSGNTIYF.

CDR3 DNA: TGTGCCAGCAGCCTCCTGCGACAGGAAAAACTGTTTTTT. Its translation: CASSLLRQEKLFF. The gene calls are TRBV14 and TRBJ1-4; D is possibly TRBD1 (5 bases). The CDR3 is 13 residues long. V lost 4 bases to trimming and J lost 8 bases, with 11 bases between them. Germline lookup yields CDR1 SGHDN and CDR2 FVKESK.

This chain links TRBV7-2 with TRBJ2-1; 10 bases align to TRBD2. This CDR3 is 18 amino acids long. The germline V gene has CDR1 SGHTA and CDR2 FQGNSA. V gave up 5 bases and J gave up 1 base; unmatched junction bases: 11. The CDR3 reads CASSLYTSGGGSYNEQFF. CDR3 DNA: TGTGCCAGCAGCCTGTATACCAGCGGGGGGGGGTCCTACAATGAGCAGTTCTTC.

In this sample, this clone turned up a few times. Here the CDR3 reads CASSTETGNYGYTF. In DNA form, the CDR3 reads TGTGCCAGCAGCACAGAGACAGGGAACTATGGCTACACCTTC. The chain couples TRBV5-5 to TRBJ1-2, with 7 bases aligning to TRBD1. Trimming removed 4 bases from V and 2 bases from J; junction bases left unmatched: 5. Germline lookup yields CDR1 SGHKS and CDR2 YYEKEE (reference sequence). The CDR3 sequence is 14 residues long.

The rearrangement joins TRBV27 to TRBJ2-1, with a weak D call TRBD1 (6 bases). Germline V gene sequence: CDR1 MNHEY, CDR2 SMNVEV (reference sequence). V was shortened by 6 bases and J by 9 bases, with 15 bases between the two germline ends. The CDR3 loop spans 13 amino acids. CDR3 DNA sequence: TGTGCCAGCAGCCTGAGGGGGACGGGTGAGCAGTTCTTC. This sequence encodes CASSLRGTGEQFF.

This rearrangement joins TRBV7-8 to TRBJ2-1, with D unclear. V dropped 1 base and J dropped 7 bases, with 11 bases sitting between them. This CDR3 spans 14 amino acids. Germline V gene data show CDR1 as SGHVS and CDR2 as FQNEAQ. The CDR3 sequence is CASSLVAELNEQFF. DNA of the CDR3: TGTGCCAGCAGCTTAGTGGCGGAGCTAAATGAGCAGTTCTTC.

The gene calls are TRBV5-6 and TRBJ2-3, with D maybe TRBD2 (7 bases). CDR3 length equals 17 residues. V lost 3 bases to trimming and J lost 1 base, with 18 bases between them. Germline V gene data show CDR1 as SGHDT and CDR2 as YYEEEE. DNA for the CDR3: TGTGCCAGCAGCTGGGAGGTGGGGGGGGGCCGCACAGATACGCAGTATTTT. Its protein is CASSWEVGGGRTDTQYF.

The V call is TRBV10-3, the J call TRBJ1-1; D ambiguous. Per the germline V gene, CDR1 is ENHRY and CDR2 is SYGVKD. The length of the CDR3 is 12 residues. The V end lost 3 bases, the J end lost 6 bases, and 8 bases lay between the germline ends. The CDR3 region is CAISDAEAEAFF. CDR3 nucleotides: TGTGCCATCAGTGACGCGGAGGCTGAAGCTTTCTTT.

This chain uses TRBV28 with TRBJ2-5; 8 bases align to TRBD2. V lost 3 bases to trimming and J lost 1 base; unmatched junction nucleotides: 7. The CDR3 sequence is 16 residues long. CDR1 and CDR2 from the germline V gene are MDHEN and SYDVKM. As DNA, the CDR3 is TGTGCCAGCAGTTTCGGGGGCGGGGGGACCCAAGAGACCCAGTACTTC. Residues: CASSFGGGGTQETQYF.

The V call is TRBV7-9, the J call TRBJ2-5, with D possibly being TRBD1 (5 bases). Trimming removed 2 bases at V and 4 bases at J, with 8 bases between. Germline loops: CDR1 SEHNR, CDR2 FQNEAQ (reference sequence). This CDR3 region has 13 residues. The CDR3 DNA reads as TGTGCCAGCAGCTTATGGCAGGGAGAGACCCAGTACTTC. Translated: CASSLWQGETQYF.

This chain uses TRBV5-6 with TRBJ1-1, with D tentatively TRBD1 (5 bases). Germline values: CDR1 SGHDT, CDR2 YYEEEE. The V and J ends lost 4 bases and 5 bases respectively, with 15 bases between them. The CDR3 has 14 residues. In nucleotides, the CDR3 is TGTGCCAGCAGCGACAGTGGGCTGAGGACTGAAGCTTTCTTT. Protein sequence: CASSDSGLRTEAFF. Drawing the rest from reference TRBV5-6 and TRBJ1-1, the complete variable domain is DAGVTQSPTHLIKTRGQQVTLRCSPKSGHDTVSWYQQALGQGPQFIFQYYEEEERQRGNFPDRFSGHQFPNYSSELNVNALLLGDSALYLCASSDSGLRTEAFFGQGTRLTVV.

The rearrangement uses TRBV4-3 and TRBJ2-5; 8 nucleotides align to TRBD2. The V gene end was trimmed by 0 bases and the J gene end by 5 bases; junction bases not matched to a gene: 11. The CDR3 is made up of 17 amino acids. Germline values: CDR1 LGHNA, CDR2 YSLEER. This CDR3 is CASSQDLRSGSTETQYF. CDR3 sequence (DNA): TGCGCCAGCAGCCAAGATTTGAGAAGCGGGAGTACGGAGACCCAGTACTTC.

The J gene is TRBJ2-5, the V gene TRBV5-1; 9 bases match TRBD2. The DNA end lines up better with TRBJ2-7; the J call may be wrong. This CDR3 is 15 amino acids long. CDR1 is SGHRS and CDR2 is YFSETQ in the germline V gene. The CDR3 sequence is CASSLESGRRNEQYF. CDR3 sequence (DNA): TGCGCCAGCAGCTTGGAGAGCGGGAGGAGGAACGAGCAGTACTTC.

The J gene is TRBJ1-5, the V gene TRBV6-1; 9 bases line up with TRBD1. V trimming: 4 bases; J trimming: 5 bases; junction bases outside the gene matches: 6. CDR3 length: 15 residues. Germline V lookup: CDR1 MNHNS, CDR2 SASEGT. The CDR3 region is CASSAAGTGYQPQHF. The CDR3 DNA reads TGTGCCAGCAGTGCCGCCGGGACAGGGTATCAGCCCCAGCATTTT.

The chain is built from TRBV15 and TRBJ2-5; 7 bases are shared with TRBD1. The CDR3 runs 13 residues. Germline values: CDR1 LNHNV, CDR2 YYDKDF (reference sequence). J gave up 5 bases and V 2 bases, and 2 bases lay outside the gene matches. CDR3 loop: CATSRNRGETQYF. CDR3 DNA: TGTGCCACCAGCAGAAACAGGGGTGAGACCCAGTACTTC.

This chain links TRBV2 with TRBJ2-5; tentatively, D is TRBD1 (6 bases). The germline CDR1 and CDR2 sequences are SNHLY and FYNNEI. CDR3 length: 12 amino acids. Between the trimmed V and J ends, which lost 8 bases and 3 bases, there was a span of 10 bases. DNA of the CDR3: TGTGCCAGCGGCCGGACAGAAGAGACCCAGTACTTC. It specifies CASGRTEETQYF.

The chain has TRBV5-1 and TRBJ1-4; D is possibly TRBD1 (5 bases). CDR1 and CDR2 from the germline V gene are SGHRS and YFSETQ. Trimming left V 0 bases short and J 5 bases short, with 14 bases between. The CDR3 spans 16 residues. The CDR3 sequence: CASSLGAREWNEKLFF. In DNA form, the CDR3 reads TGCGCCAGCAGCTTGGGGGCCAGGGAATGGAATGAAAAACTGTTTTTT.

This CDR3 reads CASSLAGRETQYF. Here the CDR3 DNA reads TGCGCCAGCAGCTTGGCAGGGAGGGAGACCCAGTACTTC. The J gene is TRBJ2-5, the V gene TRBV5-1, with D perhaps matching TRBD2 (6 bases). This CDR3 is 13 amino acids long. Germline CDR1 is SGHRS and CDR2 is YFSETQ. The ends were cut back, 0 bases at V and 5 bases at J, with 8 bases in the middle.

The chain employs TRBV27 and TRBJ2-7; 11 bases are a match to TRBD2. The CDR3 totals 16 residues. Looked up from germline, CDR1 is MNHEY and CDR2 is SMNVEV (reference sequence). V was clipped by 7 bases and J by 5 bases; unmatched bases: 13. In DNA, the CDR3 is TGTGCCAGCACCCTTCTACTAGCGGGGGCCGGGGACGAGCAGTACTTC. It yields the protein CASTLLLAGAGDEQYF.

The chain combines TRBV4-2 with TRBJ2-2, with 7 bases that match TRBD2. The CDR3 length is 16 residues. The J segment lost 4 bases and the V segment lost 4 bases, leaving 9 bases of the junction unmatched. The germline V gene has CDR1 LGHNA and CDR2 YNFKEQ. CDR3 in DNA: TGTGCCAGCAGCCCCCTTAAGGGAGGGACCACCGGGGAGCTGTTTTTT. This codes for CASSPLKGGTTGELFF.

V and J are TRBV14 and TRBJ2-7; tentatively, D is TRBD2 (6 bases). Germline CDR1 and CDR2: SGHDN and FVKESK. CDR3 length equals 14 residues. Trimming pared 1 base from V and 3 bases from J, leaving 10 bases between. CDR3 nucleotides: TGTGCCAGCAGCCAAGGGAGGGGCGTCTACGAGCAGTACTTC. It specifies CASSQGRGVYEQYF.

In this sample, this clone turned up a few times. The chain couples TRBV5-1 to TRBJ1-6, with TRBD1 matching 7 bases. V trimming: 0 bases; J trimming: 0 bases; junction bases outside the gene matches: 3. CDR1 and CDR2 from the germline V gene are SGHRS and YFSETQ. The CDR3 spans 17 residues. The chain's CDR3 is CASSLGQGNSYNSPLHF. CDR3 bases: TGCGCCAGCAGCTTGGGACAGGGAAACTCCTATAATTCACCCCTCCACTTT.

This clone was counted only a few times. This rearrangement joins TRBV30 to TRBJ2-2; the D is unclear. V dropped 0 bases and J dropped 1 base, with 6 bases sitting between them. The germline gives CDR1 GTSNPN, CDR2 SVGIG (reference sequence). The CDR3 runs 14 residues. DNA of the CDR3: TGTGCCTGGAGTGTAGCAGGGAACACCGGGGAGCTGTTTTTT. This sequence encodes CAWSVAGNTGELFF.